Below, 9 T cell receptor beta chains from the same sample are listed, as sequenced in a study of T cells after yellow fever vaccination. Each CDR3 protein is one row after TCRdb ran MiXCR on the 5' RACE reads. The table lists a few hundred thousand distinct CDR3 sequences, approximately 10% of them singletons. The sequencing here drew on PBMCs, taken on the day of the first yellow fever vaccination. All receptors derive from a man aged 18 to 29 who received the YFV17D yellow fever vaccine.

This clonotype has only a few counts. This chain connects TRBV30 to TRBJ2-3; D possibly corresponds to TRBD1 (5 bases). Trimming cost V 1 base and J 2 bases, with 10 bases left between them. Germline V lookup: CDR1 GTSNPN, CDR2 SVGIG (reference sequence). The CDR3 spans 14 residues. The CDR3 DNA sequence: TGTGCCTGGAGTGCTTTTGGGGCCACAGATACGCAGTATTTT. This codes for CAWSAFGATDTQYF.

The chain is built from TRBV6-2 or TRBV6-3 and TRBJ1-5; D unresolved. V gave up 4 bases and J gave up 5 bases, with 9 bases separating them. Looked up from germline, CDR1 is MNHEY and CDR2 is SVGEGT. The CDR3 runs 13 residues. DNA for the CDR3: TGTGCCAGCAGTTGGACGGAACATCAGCCCCAGCATTTT. This translates into CASSWTEHQPQHF.

This clonotype was recorded a few times. The chain is built from TRBV7-9 and TRBJ1-1; D is unresolved. Trimming shortened V by 5 bases and J by 11 bases, and 15 bases separated the two germline ends. Germline CDR1 SEHNR, CDR2 FQNEAQ (reference sequence). The CDR3 has 12 amino acids. The DNA of the CDR3 is TGTGCCAGCAGCCGCCCCCTACAGAGGGCTTTCTTT. Translated: CASSRPLQRAFF.

The J gene is TRBJ1-5, the V gene TRBV29-1, with TRBD1 matching over 9 bases. The CDR3 consists of 13 residues. The V segment lost 7 bases and the J segment 6 bases; nucleotides outside the gene matches: 7. Germline CDR1 reads SQVTM; CDR2 reads ANQGSEA. DNA of the CDR3: TGCAGCGCCCAGACAGGGGGAGGTCAGCCCCAGCATTTT. Encoded protein: CSAQTGGGQPQHF.

This clonotype was recorded a few times. The rearrangement uses TRBV6-2 or TRBV6-3 and TRBJ1-4; D may be TRBD1 (5 bases). There are 15 residues in the CDR3. V lost 6 bases, J lost 5 bases, and 16 bases lay in between. Per the germline V gene, CDR1 is MNHEY and CDR2 is SVGEGT. CDR3 sequence (DNA): TGTGCCAGCAGCCGGACCGGGACGGAGAATGAAAAACTGTTTTTT. Its translation is CASSRTGTENEKLFF.

This clonotype was counted a few times. The V gene is TRBV10-3, the J gene TRBJ1-6; 8 bases fit TRBD1. Germline CDR1 reads ENHRY; CDR2 reads SYGVKD. With 7 bases clipped from V and 4 bases from J, the junction kept 6 bases outside the gene matches. The CDR3 runs 15 residues. CDR3 residues: CAIKDRADYNSPLHF. In DNA form, the CDR3 reads TGTGCCATCAAGGACAGGGCGGATTATAATTCACCCCTCCACTTT.

This clonotype was counted a few times. The chain is built from TRBV5-1 and TRBJ2-3; tentatively, D is TRBD1 (6 bases). V lost 3 bases and J 5 bases, leaving 13 bases between the germline ends. Germline CDR1 reads SGHRS; CDR2 reads YFSETQ. The CDR3 contains 14 residues. The CDR3 sequence: CASSSDRRQDTQYF. CDR3 bases: TGCGCCAGCAGCTCGGACAGAAGGCAAGATACGCAGTATTTT.

This clonotype was seen a few times. The chain combines TRBV28 with TRBJ2-3; 11 bases agree with TRBD1. Germline CDR1 and CDR2: MDHEN and SYDVKM. This CDR3 comprises 15 residues. Trimming at V came to 2 bases and at J to 5 bases, leaving 3 bases not matched to a gene. CDR3 region: CASSLRDRGGDTQYF. CDR3 sequence (DNA): TGTGCCAGCAGTTTAAGGGACAGGGGGGGAGATACGCAGTATTTT.

The chain recombines TRBV7-8 with TRBJ2-5; tentative D call: TRBD2 (6 bases). The CDR3 has 16 amino acids. V lost 3 bases to trimming and J lost 5 bases, with 19 bases between them. The germline gives CDR1 SGHVS, CDR2 FQNEAQ. CDR3 in amino acids: CASSLSTSRPGETQYF. DNA of the CDR3: TGTGCCAGCAGCTTGAGCACTAGCAGACCAGGGGAGACCCAGTACTTC.